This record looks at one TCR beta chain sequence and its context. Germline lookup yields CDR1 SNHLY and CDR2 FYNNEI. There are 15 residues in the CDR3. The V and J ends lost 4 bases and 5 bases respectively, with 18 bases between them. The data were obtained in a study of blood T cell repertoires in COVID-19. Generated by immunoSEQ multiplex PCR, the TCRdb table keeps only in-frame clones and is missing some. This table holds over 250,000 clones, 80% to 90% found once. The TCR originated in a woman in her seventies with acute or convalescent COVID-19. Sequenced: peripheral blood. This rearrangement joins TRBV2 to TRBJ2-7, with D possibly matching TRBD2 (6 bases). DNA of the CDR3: TGTGCCAGCAGTGCCACGAGGCTTGGGGGGAACGAGCAGTACTTC. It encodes CASSATRLGGNEQYF.